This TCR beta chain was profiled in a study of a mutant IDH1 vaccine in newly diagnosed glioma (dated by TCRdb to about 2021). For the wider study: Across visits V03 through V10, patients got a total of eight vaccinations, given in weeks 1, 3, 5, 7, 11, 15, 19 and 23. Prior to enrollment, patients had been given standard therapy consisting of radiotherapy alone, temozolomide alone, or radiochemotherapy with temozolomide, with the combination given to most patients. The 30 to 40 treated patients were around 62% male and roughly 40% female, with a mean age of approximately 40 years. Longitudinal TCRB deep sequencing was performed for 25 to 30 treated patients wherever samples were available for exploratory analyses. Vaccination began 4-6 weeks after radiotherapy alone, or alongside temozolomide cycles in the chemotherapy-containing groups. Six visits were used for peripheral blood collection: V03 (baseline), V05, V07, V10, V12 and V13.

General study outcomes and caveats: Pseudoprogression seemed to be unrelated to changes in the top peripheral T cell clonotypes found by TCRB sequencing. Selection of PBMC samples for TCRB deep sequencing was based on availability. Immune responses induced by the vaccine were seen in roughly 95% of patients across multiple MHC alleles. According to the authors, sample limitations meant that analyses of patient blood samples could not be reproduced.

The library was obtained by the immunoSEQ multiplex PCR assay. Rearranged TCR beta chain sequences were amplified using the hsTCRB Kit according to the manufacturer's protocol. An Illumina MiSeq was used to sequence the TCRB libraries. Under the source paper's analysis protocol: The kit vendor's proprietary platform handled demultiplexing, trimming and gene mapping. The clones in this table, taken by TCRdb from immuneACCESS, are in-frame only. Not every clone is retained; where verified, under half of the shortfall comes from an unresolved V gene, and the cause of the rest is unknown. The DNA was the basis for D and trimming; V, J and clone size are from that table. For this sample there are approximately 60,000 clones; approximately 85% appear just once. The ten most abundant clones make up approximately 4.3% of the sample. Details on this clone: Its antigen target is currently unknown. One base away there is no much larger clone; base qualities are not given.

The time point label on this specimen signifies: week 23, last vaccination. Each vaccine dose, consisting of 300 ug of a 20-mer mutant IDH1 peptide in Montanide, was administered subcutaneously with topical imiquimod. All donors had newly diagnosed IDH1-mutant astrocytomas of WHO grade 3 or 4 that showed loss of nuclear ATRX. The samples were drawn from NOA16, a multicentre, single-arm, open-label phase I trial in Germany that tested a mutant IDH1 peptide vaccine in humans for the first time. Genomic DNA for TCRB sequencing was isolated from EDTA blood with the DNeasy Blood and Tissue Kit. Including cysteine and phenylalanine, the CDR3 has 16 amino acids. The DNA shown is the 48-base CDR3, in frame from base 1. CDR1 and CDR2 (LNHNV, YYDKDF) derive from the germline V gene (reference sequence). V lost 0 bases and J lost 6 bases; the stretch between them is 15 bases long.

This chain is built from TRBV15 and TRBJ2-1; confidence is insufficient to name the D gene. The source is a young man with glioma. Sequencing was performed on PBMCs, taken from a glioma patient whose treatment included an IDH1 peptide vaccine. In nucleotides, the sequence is TGTGCCACCAGCAGAGAAGACTTCTTGATGGGCAATGAGCAGTTCTTC. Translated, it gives CATSREDFLMGNEQFF.